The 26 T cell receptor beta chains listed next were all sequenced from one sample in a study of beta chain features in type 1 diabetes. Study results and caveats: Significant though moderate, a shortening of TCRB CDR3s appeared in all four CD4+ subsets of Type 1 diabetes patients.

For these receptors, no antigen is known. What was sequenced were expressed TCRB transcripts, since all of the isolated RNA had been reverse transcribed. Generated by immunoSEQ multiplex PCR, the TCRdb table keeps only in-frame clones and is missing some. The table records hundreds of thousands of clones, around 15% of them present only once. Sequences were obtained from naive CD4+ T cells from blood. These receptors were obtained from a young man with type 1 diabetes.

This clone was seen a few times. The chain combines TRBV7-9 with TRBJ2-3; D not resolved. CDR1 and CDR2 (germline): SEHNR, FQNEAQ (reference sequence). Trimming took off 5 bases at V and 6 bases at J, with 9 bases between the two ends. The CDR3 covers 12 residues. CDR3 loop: CASSPAPDTQYF. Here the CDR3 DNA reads TGTGCCAGCAGCCCCGCCCCTGATACGCAGTATTTT.

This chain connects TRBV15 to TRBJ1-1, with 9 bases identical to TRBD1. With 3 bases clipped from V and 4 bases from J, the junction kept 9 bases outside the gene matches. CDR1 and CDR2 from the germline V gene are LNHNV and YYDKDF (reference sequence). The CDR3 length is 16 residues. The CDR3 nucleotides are TGTGCCACCAGCAGGGCCTGGACAGGGGCGGGCACTGAAGCTTTCTTT. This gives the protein CATSRAWTGAGTEAFF.

The CDR3 nucleotides read TGTGCCAGCTCACCCACGACAGGGGCGAACACTGAAGCTTTCTTT. Amino acids: CASSPTTGANTEAFF. The chain combines TRBV18 with TRBJ1-1, with TRBD1 matching over 8 bases. The germline gives CDR1 KGHSH, CDR2 LQKENI. This CDR3 is built from 15 residues. The V gene end was trimmed by 3 bases and the J gene end by 1 base; junction bases not matched to a gene: 4.

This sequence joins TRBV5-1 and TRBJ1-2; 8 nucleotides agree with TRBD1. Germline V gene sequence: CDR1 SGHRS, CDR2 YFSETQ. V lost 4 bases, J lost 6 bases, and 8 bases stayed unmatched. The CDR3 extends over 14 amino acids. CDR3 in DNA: TGCGCCAGCAGCACCAGCGACAGGGGTGATGGCTACACCTTC. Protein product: CASSTSDRGDGYTF.

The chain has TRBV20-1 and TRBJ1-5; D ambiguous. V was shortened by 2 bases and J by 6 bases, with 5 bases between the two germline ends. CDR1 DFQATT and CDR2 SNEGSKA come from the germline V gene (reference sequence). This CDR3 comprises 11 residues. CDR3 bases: TGCAGTGCTAGAAATGGTCAGCCCCAGCATTTT. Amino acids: CSARNGQPQHF.

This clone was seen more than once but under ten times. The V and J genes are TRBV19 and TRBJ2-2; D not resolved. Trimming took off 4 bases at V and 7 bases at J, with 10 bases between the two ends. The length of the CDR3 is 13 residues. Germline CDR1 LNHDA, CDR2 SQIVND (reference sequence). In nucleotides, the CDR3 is TGTGCCAGTAGTAGTGGTTCGGTCGGGGAGCTGTTTTTT. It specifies CASSSGSVGELFF.

This chain's CDR3 is CASSLEGQGNTGELFF. Written as DNA, the CDR3 is TGTGCCAGCAGCCTCGAGGGACAGGGGAACACCGGGGAGCTGTTTTTT. The J gene is TRBJ2-2, the V gene TRBV7-6; 9 nucleotides align to TRBD1. V gave up 5 bases and J gave up 1 base; unmatched junction bases: 5. This CDR3 spans 16 amino acids. Germline CDR1 is SGHVS and CDR2 is FNYEAQ.

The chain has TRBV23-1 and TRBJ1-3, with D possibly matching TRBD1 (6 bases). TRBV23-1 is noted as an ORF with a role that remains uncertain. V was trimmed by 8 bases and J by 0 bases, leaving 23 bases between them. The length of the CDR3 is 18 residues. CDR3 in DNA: TGCGCCAGCCACCCAGGACACGGGGGCCTCAGCTCTGGAAACACCATATATTTT. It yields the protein CASHPGHGGLSSGNTIYF.

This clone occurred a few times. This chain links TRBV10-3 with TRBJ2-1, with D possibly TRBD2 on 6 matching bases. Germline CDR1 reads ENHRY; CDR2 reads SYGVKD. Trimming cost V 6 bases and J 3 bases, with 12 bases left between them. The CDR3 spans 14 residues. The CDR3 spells CAIRSGEGYNEQFF. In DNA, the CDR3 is TGTGCCATCAGATCGGGAGAAGGCTACAATGAGCAGTTCTTC.

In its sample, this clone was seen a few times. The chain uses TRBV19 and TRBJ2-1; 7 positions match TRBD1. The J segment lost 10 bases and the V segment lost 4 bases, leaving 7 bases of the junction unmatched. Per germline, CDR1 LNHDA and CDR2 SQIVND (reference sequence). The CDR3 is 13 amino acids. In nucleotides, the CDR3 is TGTGCCAGTAGTACAGGACAGGATCTCGAGCAGTTCTTC. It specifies CASSTGQDLEQFF.

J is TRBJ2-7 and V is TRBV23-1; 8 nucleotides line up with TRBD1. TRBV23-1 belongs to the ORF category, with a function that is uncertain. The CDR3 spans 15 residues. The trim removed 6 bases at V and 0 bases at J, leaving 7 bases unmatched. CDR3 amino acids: CASSPRQGSSYEQYF. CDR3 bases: TGCGCCAGCAGCCCCCGACAGGGGAGCTCCTACGAGCAGTACTTC.

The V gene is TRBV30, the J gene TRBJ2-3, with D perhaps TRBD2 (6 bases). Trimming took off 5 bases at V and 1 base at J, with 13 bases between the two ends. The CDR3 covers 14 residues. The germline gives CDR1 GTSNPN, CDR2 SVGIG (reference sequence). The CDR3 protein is CAWGGFRGTDTQYF. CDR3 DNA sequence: TGTGCCTGGGGAGGGTTTCGGGGCACAGATACGCAGTATTTT. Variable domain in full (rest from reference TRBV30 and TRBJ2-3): SQTIHQWPATLVQPVGSPLSLECTVEGTSNPNLYWYRQAAGRGLQLLFYSVGIGQISSEVPQNLSASRPQDRQFILSSKKLLLSDSGFYLCAWGGFRGTDTQYFGPGTRLTVL.

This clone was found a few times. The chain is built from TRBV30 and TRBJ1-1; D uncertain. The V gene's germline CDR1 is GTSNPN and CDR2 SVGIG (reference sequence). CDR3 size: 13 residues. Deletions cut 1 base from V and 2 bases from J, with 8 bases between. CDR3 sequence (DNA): TGTGCCTGGAGTGGCCAGCCTAACACTGAAGCTTTCTTT. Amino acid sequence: CAWSGQPNTEAFF.

CDR3 sequence reads: CASSKKTVNTEAFF. CDR3 coding DNA: TGTGCCAGCAGCAAAAAGACAGTTAACACTGAAGCTTTCTTT. The genes are TRBV21-1 and TRBJ1-1; the D call in the table, TRBD1, was not verified against the DNA. TRBV21-1 represents a pseudogene. The CDR3 extends over 14 amino acids.

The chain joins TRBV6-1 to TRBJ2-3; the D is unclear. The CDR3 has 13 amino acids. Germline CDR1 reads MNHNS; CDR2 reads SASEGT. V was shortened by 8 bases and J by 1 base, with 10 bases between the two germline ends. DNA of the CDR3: TGTGCCAGCCCCATGGTAGGCACAGATACGCAGTATTTT. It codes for CASPMVGTDTQYF.

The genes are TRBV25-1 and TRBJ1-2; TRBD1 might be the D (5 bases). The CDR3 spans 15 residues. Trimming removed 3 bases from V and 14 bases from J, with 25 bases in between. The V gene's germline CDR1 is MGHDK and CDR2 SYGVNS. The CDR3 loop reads CASSDPQGDQGRRTF. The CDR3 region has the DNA TGTGCCAGCAGTGACCCTCAAGGGGACCAAGGGCGGCGAACCTTC.

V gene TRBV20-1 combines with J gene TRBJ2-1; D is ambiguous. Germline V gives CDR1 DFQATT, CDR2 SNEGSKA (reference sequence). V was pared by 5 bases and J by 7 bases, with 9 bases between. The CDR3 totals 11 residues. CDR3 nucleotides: TGCAGTGCTTATTACGAGAATGAGCAGTTCTTC. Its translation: CSAYYENEQFF.

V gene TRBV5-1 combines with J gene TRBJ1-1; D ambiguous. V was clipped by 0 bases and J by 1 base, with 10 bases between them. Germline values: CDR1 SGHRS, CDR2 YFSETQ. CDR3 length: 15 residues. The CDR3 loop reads CASSLVRSPNTEAFF. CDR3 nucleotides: TGCGCCAGCAGCTTGGTCAGGAGCCCGAACACTGAAGCTTTCTTT. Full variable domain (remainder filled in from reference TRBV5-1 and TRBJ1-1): KAGVTQTPRYLIKTRGQQVTLSCSPISGHRSVSWYQQTPGQGLQFLFEYFSETQRNKGNFPGRFSGRQFSNSRSEMNVSTLELGDSALYLCASSLVRSPNTEAFFGQGTRLTVV.

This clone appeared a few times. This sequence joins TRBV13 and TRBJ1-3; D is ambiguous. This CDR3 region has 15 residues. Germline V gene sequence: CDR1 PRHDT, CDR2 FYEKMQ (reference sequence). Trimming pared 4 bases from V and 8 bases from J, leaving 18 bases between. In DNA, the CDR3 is TGTGCCAGCAGCTCCGTCGGAGGCCAGAAGGACACCATATATTTT. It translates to CASSSVGGQKDTIYF. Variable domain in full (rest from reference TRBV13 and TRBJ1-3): AAGVIQSPRHLIKEKRETATLKCYPIPRHDTVYWYQQGPGQDPQFLISFYEKMQSDKGSIPDRFSAQQFSDYHSELNMSSLELGDSALYFCASSSVGGQKDTIYFGEGSWLTVV.

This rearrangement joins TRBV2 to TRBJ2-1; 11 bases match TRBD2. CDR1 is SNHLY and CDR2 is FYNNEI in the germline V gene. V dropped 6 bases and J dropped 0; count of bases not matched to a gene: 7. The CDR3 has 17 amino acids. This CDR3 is CASRRASGGSSYNEQFF. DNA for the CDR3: TGTGCCAGCAGGCGGGCTAGCGGGGGGAGCTCCTACAATGAGCAGTTCTTC.

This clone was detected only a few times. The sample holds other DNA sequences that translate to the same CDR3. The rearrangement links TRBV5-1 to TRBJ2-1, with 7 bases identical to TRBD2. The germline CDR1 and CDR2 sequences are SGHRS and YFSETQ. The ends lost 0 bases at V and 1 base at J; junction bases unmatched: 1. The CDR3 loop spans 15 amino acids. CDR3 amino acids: CASSLEGGSYNEQFF. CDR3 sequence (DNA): TGCGCCAGCAGCTTGGAGGGAGGGTCCTACAATGAGCAGTTCTTC. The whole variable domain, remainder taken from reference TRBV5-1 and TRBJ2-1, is KAGVTQTPRYLIKTRGQQVTLSCSPISGHRSVSWYQQTPGQGLQFLFEYFSETQRNKGNFPGRFSGRQFSNSRSEMNVSTLELGDSALYLCASSLEGGSYNEQFFGPGTRLTVL.

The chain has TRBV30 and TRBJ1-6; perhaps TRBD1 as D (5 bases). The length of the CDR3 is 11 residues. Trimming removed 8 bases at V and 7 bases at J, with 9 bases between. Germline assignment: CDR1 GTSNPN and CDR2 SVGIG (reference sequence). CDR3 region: CAVGGNSPLHF. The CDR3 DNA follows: TGTGCCGTGGGGGGAAATTCACCCCTCCACTTT.

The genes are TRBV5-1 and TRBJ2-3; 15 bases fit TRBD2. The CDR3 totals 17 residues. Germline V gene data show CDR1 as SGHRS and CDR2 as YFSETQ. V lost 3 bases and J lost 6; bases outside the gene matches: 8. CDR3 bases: TGCGCCAGCAGCTCCTGGACTAGCGGGGGGGCCGTGGATACGCAGTATTTT. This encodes CASSSWTSGGAVDTQYF.

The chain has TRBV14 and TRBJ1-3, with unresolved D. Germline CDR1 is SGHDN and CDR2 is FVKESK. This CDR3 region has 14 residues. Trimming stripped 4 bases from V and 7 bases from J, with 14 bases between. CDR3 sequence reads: CASSPGLYGNTIYF. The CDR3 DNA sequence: TGTGCCAGCAGCCCGGGTCTCTACGGCAACACCATATATTTT.

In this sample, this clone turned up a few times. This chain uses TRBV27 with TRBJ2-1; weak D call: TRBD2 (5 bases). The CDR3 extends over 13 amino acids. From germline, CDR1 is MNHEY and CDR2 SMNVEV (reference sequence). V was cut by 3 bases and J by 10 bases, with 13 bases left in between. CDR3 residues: CASSFGLLGEQFF. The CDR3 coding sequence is TGTGCCAGCAGTTTCGGACTGCTGGGAGAGCAGTTCTTC.

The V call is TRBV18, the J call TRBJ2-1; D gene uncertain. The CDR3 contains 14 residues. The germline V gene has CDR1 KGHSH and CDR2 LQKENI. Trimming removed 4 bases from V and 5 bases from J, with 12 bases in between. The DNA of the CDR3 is TGTGCCAGCTCACGCGGCAGCTCTGACAATGAGCAGTTCTTC. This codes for CASSRGSSDNEQFF.